This paragraph covers one T cell receptor (beta chain) sequence. Its antigen is not yet known. Nothing much larger sits one base from this clone, and base qualities are not available. The time point label on this specimen signifies: about 28 days (+/-7) after the second vaccine dose. AZD1222 recipients whose second dose came at about 4 weeks and those whose second dose came at about 12 weeks were combined into one group, since spike-specific TCR depth and breadth did not differ between the two schedules. Samples from vaccinated people were obtained from the UK trials COV001 and COV002, which included a single-blind randomized controlled phase 2/3 trial of AZD1222 (ChAdOx1 nCoV-19) in healthy adults. For TCRbeta chain sequencing, PBMC samples were collected from trial participants at day 0 and at day 28 after the second dose. The CDR3 regions of human TCRbeta chains were analyzed by immunosequencing. The original pipeline was this. Repertoire TCRs were matched against a reference library of SARS-CoV-2-specific TCRs generated with the MIRA antigen-specificity platform. Breadth was defined as the fraction of unique TCRs that were SARS-CoV-2-associated. Depth was defined as the fraction of total T cells that were SARS-CoV-2-associated. Using the MIRA data, each spike-specific TCR was mapped to the spike region that the TCR reacts to and placed in a CD4 or CD8 class. Log10-transformed breadth and depth values were compared by one-way ANOVA with Sidak's multiple comparisons tests. TCRdb obtained this table from immuneACCESS and retained in-frame rearrangements with V and J assigned. These tables miss some clones; where compared with another copy, unresolved V genes account for less than half of the shortfall, and the remainder is unexplained. V and J calls and clone size are given by that table; D and trimming were obtained from the DNA. This sample lists roughly 99,000 clones; roughly nine tenths were detected once. In total, the top ten clones hold just over 8% of the sample.

Taken from the germline V gene, the CDR1 and CDR2 loops are MDHEN and SYDVKM. Between the V and J ends, shortened by 6 bases and 4 bases respectively, the junction contains 7 bases. The CDR3 has 11 amino acids, counting the end cysteine and phenylalanine. The CDR3 DNA has 33 bases and is translated from base 1. The data stem from a study of T cell responses to AZD1222 COVID-19 vaccine (dated by TCRdb to about 2021). With respect to the entire study: TCR sequencing covered fewer than 250 trial participants: nearly 210 given two doses of AZD1222 and 26 given two doses of MenACWY control vaccine. Trial participants were enrolled by age into 18-55, 56-69 and 70-plus year subgroups, with roughly 160, 29 and 62 TCR-sequenced participants respectively. On the study overall, not on this receptor specifically: In the small 56-69-year group, the increase in depth fell short of significance, most likely because of low power. CD4 TCRs associated with the vaccine covered the entire spike protein, and the dominant responses were in regions 160-218 and 743-854. Conclusions about previously exposed vaccinees are limited because only a handful of AZD1222 recipients were SARS-CoV-2 seropositive at baseline. Because no day 14 peak-response samples were available, repertoires were characterized only after the peak T cell response. Most participants were white British and females outnumbered males, and the authors suggested that clonal diversity may have been underestimated. Epitopes outside the regions mutated in the B.1.351 and B.1.1.7 variants were reportedly recognized by nearly half of the unique spike-specific TCRs. A significant rise in spike-specific TCR breadth and depth was observed after two AZD1222 doses relative to day 0 and relative to MenACWY recipients.

Recombination connected TRBV28 to TRBJ2-7; the D gene assignment is ambiguous. This receptor was taken from an adult who received the AZD1222 COVID-19 vaccine. The source was peripheral blood, collected 28 days after the second AZD1222 dose. In nucleotides, the sequence is TGTGCCAGCAGCACAAATTACGAGCAGTACTTC. Its amino acids are CASSTNYEQYF.